These 2 T cell receptor beta chains were all obtained from the same sample, sequenced in a study of glioma-infiltrating T cells. TCR alpha and beta CDR3 regions were amplified from RNA using iRepertoire nested multiplex PCR. TCRdb processed the multiplex PCR reads anew with MiXCR; each CDR3 protein has one entry. The repertoire holds about 380,000 distinct CDR3 sequences, with 41% as singletons. The specimen was glioma tissue, nonneoplastic brain tissue, or PBMCs (not recorded which). Receptors were obtained from a human donor with low-grade glioma or glioblastoma, undergoing nonglioma brain surgery, or in good health (not recorded which).

Worth noting for this clonotype: The junction and the germline gene differ at one end; a read error may be behind it. The rearrangement links TRBV20-1 to TRBJ1-2; D is unclear. Germline CDR1 and CDR2: DFQATT and SNEGSKA (reference sequence). CDR3 length: 16 amino acids. The CDR3 protein is CSAGDRLHTSNYGYTF. In DNA, the CDR3 is TGCAGTGCTGGAGATCGACTGCACACCTCTAACTATGGCTACACCTTC.

The chain has TRBV4-1 and TRBJ2-3, with 8 bases fitting TRBD2. Germline trimming cut 4 bases from V and 0 bases from J; bases unmatched to any gene: 6. The germline V gene has CDR1 MGHRA and CDR2 YSYEKL. This CDR3 spans 16 amino acids. The CDR3 here is CASSLILADSTDTQYF. In nucleotides, the CDR3 is TGCGCCAGCAGCCTCATACTAGCGGATAGCACAGATACGCAGTATTTT.